Presented here are 30 T cell receptor beta chains from one specimen sequenced in a study of vaccination and CD4 T cells after COVID-19. The treatment was: roughly ten-day PBMC culture with coronavirus spike peptide pools or control peptides (ViraFEST assay). The Oncomine TCR Beta short-read assay was what sequenced the DNA obtained from cultured CD4+ T cells. One entry per CDR3 protein, called by TCRdb with MiXCR from the PCR reads. Among a few thousand distinct CDR3 sequences, around 40% were seen once, and the ten largest hold roughly 46%. Antigens for these TCRs are unknown. Here the sequenced sample was CD4+ T cells from blood, cultured in vitro, taken after SARS-CoV-2 vaccination. These receptors were obtained from a human donor who had recovered from COVID-19.

The chain couples TRBV6-1 to TRBJ2-1; weak D call: TRBD1 (5 bases). Germline V gene sequence: CDR1 MNHNS, CDR2 SASEGT. Trimming removed 8 bases at V and 8 bases at J, with 10 bases between. The CDR3 is 11 amino acids. The CDR3 DNA reads as TGTGCCAGCCGGAAAGGGGATGAGCAGTTCTTC. This gives the protein CASRKGDEQFF.

This chain connects TRBV6-5 to TRBJ2-3; TRBD1 might be the D (6 bases). Germline-derived CDR1 and CDR2 are MNHEY and SVGAGI. The CDR3 spans 16 residues. Trimming shortened V by 2 bases and J by 0 bases, and 12 bases separated the two germline ends. In nucleotides, the CDR3 is TGTGCCAGCAGTTACGGGGGCACCTGGAGCACAGATACGCAGTATTTT. Its protein is CASSYGGTWSTDTQYF.

This clonotype was seen more than once but under ten times. J is TRBJ1-2 and V is TRBV7-8; a possible D gene is TRBD1 (5 bases). V lost 5 bases, J lost 4 bases, and 17 bases lay in between. The CDR3 length is 15 residues. Germline V gene sequence: CDR1 SGHVS, CDR2 FQNEAQ. CDR3 amino acids: CASSPDRQSSYGYTF. The DNA of the CDR3 is TGTGCCAGCAGCCCGGACCGACAGTCCTCCTATGGCTACACCTTC.

The CDR3 DNA is TGTGCCAGCAGCTTCTCTGGACAGGGGAATTCACCCCTCCACTTT. It yields the protein CASSFSGQGNSPLHF. V usage is TRBV7-2 and J usage is TRBJ1-6, with 9 bases identical to TRBD1. CDR3 length: 15 amino acids. In germline, CDR1 is SGHTA, CDR2 FQGNSA. Trimming took 3 bases from V and 7 from J; bases not matched to a gene: 4.

The gene calls are TRBV29-1 and TRBJ1-1; D is uncertain. The CDR3 has 14 residues. The V gene lost 4 bases and the J gene lost 1 base, with 13 bases spanning the gap. The germline V gene encodes CDR1 SQVTM and CDR2 ANQGSEA. The CDR3 loop is CSVVFGRPNTEAFF. CDR3 nucleotide sequence: TGCAGCGTTGTATTCGGGAGACCGAACACTGAAGCTTTCTTT.

This clonotype was seen more than once but under ten times. The chain has TRBV19 and TRBJ1-6; D gene unclear. Germline CDR1 and CDR2: LNHDA and SQIVND (reference sequence). This CDR3 contains 14 residues. Trimming cost V 3 bases and J 4 bases, with 7 bases left between them. CDR3 loop: CASSIDRYNSPLHF. The CDR3 bases are TGTGCCAGTAGTATCGATAGGTATAATTCACCCCTCCACTTT.

This chain connects TRBV2 to TRBJ1-1; 8 positions match TRBD1. V shed 10 bases and J 4 bases; nucleotides not matched to a gene: 8. Germline-derived CDR1 and CDR2 are SNHLY and FYNNEI. CDR3 length equals 13 residues. CDR3 region: CANDRGDSTEAFF. In nucleotides, the CDR3 is TGTGCCAACGACAGGGGCGACAGCACTGAAGCTTTCTTT.

This clonotype has more than one count but fewer than ten. The chain is built from TRBV15 and TRBJ1-4; weak D call: TRBD1 (6 bases). The CDR3 sequence is 17 residues long. Germline V gene data show CDR1 as LNHNV and CDR2 as YYDKDF (reference sequence). Trimming cost V 3 bases and J 7 bases, with 21 bases left between them. The CDR3 loop reads CATSSRGVGGYGEKLFF. CDR3 nucleotide sequence: TGTGCCACCAGCAGCCGGGGCGTAGGGGGGTACGGTGAAAAACTGTTTTTT.

This clonotype was found a few times. CDR3 loop: CAISEEGGGHGYTF. The CDR3 bases are TGTGCCATCAGTGAGGAGGGCGGAGGACATGGCTACACCTTC. This chain joins TRBV10-3 and TRBJ1-2, with no clear D. V was cut by 2 bases and J by 6 bases, with 13 bases left in between. The CDR3 has 14 amino acids. From germline, CDR1 is ENHRY and CDR2 SYGVKD.

For this clonotype: One end of the junction does not line up with germline, which may come from a read error. The chain links TRBV19 to TRBJ1-6; a weak D match, TRBD1 (5 bases). Germline V lookup: CDR1 LNHDA, CDR2 SQIVND (reference sequence). The CDR3 consists of 15 residues. The CDR3 loop is CAGSQTVSYNSPLHF. The CDR3 DNA sequence: TGTGCCGGTAGCCAGACAGTCTCCTATAATTCACCCCTCCACTTT.

The rearrangement uses TRBV6-2 or TRBV6-3 and TRBJ2-7; TRBD1 matches 11 bases. The CDR3 has 15 residues. Unmatched junction bases numbered 1, after V lost 0 bases and J lost 3 bases. Germline assignment: CDR1 MNHEY and CDR2 SVGEGT. In DNA form, the CDR3 reads TGTGCCAGCAGTTACTCCGGGACAGGGGGCTACGAGCAGTACTTC. Encoded protein: CASSYSGTGGYEQYF.

This chain links TRBV24-1 with TRBJ2-7; D may match TRBD1 or TRBD2 (5 bases each). The CDR3 has 13 residues. V gave up 7 bases and J gave up 3 bases, with 12 bases separating them. The germline V gene encodes CDR1 KGHDR and CDR2 SFDVKD. The CDR3 is CATSYRDGYEQYF. The CDR3 DNA is TGTGCCACCAGCTACCGGGACGGCTACGAGCAGTACTTC.

V is TRBV6-1 and J is TRBJ2-7; TRBD1 aligns across 11 bases. CDR3 length: 16 amino acids. After removal of 6 bases from V and 0 bases from J, the junction contained 7 bases not matched to a gene. CDR1 is MNHNS, CDR2 SASEGT, per germline. CDR3 DNA sequence: TGTGCCAGCAGCTCGGGACAGGGGGTTTTCTCCTACGAGCAGTACTTC. It encodes CASSSGQGVFSYEQYF.

V and J are TRBV18 and TRBJ1-1; weak D call: TRBD1 (5 bases). Trimming left V 3 bases short and J 0 bases short, with 8 bases between. The germline CDR1 and CDR2 sequences are KGHSH and LQKENI. The CDR3 covers 14 residues. CDR3 bases: TGTGCCAGCTCACCGGGGGTCGTGAACACTGAAGCTTTCTTT. Translated: CASSPGVVNTEAFF.

The rearrangement links TRBV6-1 to TRBJ2-7; TRBD1 aligns across 10 bases. Losses at the gene ends were 4 bases for V and 2 bases for J; bases not matched to a gene: 2. CDR1 and CDR2 from the germline V gene are MNHNS and SASEGT. The CDR3 is made up of 14 amino acids. CDR3 region: CASSGQGATYEQYF. CDR3 coding DNA: TGTGCCAGCAGTGGACAGGGGGCGACCTACGAGCAGTACTTC.

The chain carries TRBV28 and TRBJ1-5; maybe TRBD1 (5 bases). CDR1 and CDR2 (germline): MDHEN, SYDVKM. This CDR3 comprises 15 residues. Trimming stripped 5 bases from V and 2 bases from J, with 13 bases between. The CDR3 DNA reads TGTGCCAGCAGTCTCCTCCCGGGGGGCAATCAGCCCCAGCATTTT. Protein: CASSLLPGGNQPQHF.

This chain links TRBV28 with TRBJ2-2; D might be TRBD2 (5 bases). This CDR3 spans 15 amino acids. Germline V lookup: CDR1 MDHEN, CDR2 SYDVKM. Trimming removed 4 bases at V and 6 bases at J, with 15 bases between. The CDR3 nucleotides read TGTGCCAGCAGTTCCAGCCCAGAGGGAGCCGGGGAGCTGTTTTTT. This translates into CASSSSPEGAGELFF.

V gene TRBV6-4 combines with J gene TRBJ2-3; 9 bases match TRBD2. The germline CDR1 and CDR2 sequences are MRHNA and SNTAGT. V lost 4 bases to trimming and J lost 1 base; unmatched junction nucleotides: 0. There are 14 residues in the CDR3. The CDR3 loop reads CASSVAGGTDTQYF. CDR3 nucleotides: TGTGCCAGCAGTGTAGCGGGAGGCACAGATACGCAGTATTTT.

This chain uses TRBV15 with TRBJ2-2, with D maybe TRBD2 (7 bases). Germline V gene sequence: CDR1 LNHNV, CDR2 YYDKDF (reference sequence). This CDR3 is 14 amino acids long. V gave up 7 bases and J gave up 0 bases, with 9 bases separating them. The chain's CDR3 is CATNGGPNTGELFF. The CDR3 coding sequence is TGTGCCACCAACGGGGGGCCGAACACCGGGGAGCTGTTTTTT.

This chain connects TRBV20-1 to TRBJ2-1; D not certain. The V end lost 4 bases, the J end lost 8 bases, and 15 bases lay between the germline ends. The CDR3 loop spans 13 amino acids. Per the germline V gene, CDR1 is DFQATT and CDR2 is SNEGSKA (reference sequence). CDR3 amino acids: CSAIMDPQDEQFF. CDR3 bases: TGCAGTGCTATAATGGACCCTCAGGATGAGCAGTTCTTC.

The chain recombines TRBV5-6 with TRBJ1-1, with 8 nucleotides matching TRBD1. Germline lookup yields CDR1 SGHDT and CDR2 YYEEEE. V shed 4 bases and J 7 bases; nucleotides not matched to a gene: 15. CDR3 size: 16 residues. CDR3 sequence: CASSTDRGPFLIEAFF. The CDR3, as DNA: TGTGCCAGCAGCACCGACAGGGGTCCATTCCTGATTGAAGCTTTCTTT.

The table lists this clonotype with a count of one. This sequence joins TRBV7-8 and TRBJ2-1; 9 nucleotides align to TRBD1. Germline V gives CDR1 SGHVS, CDR2 FQNEAQ. The CDR3 loop spans 15 amino acids. The trim removed 5 bases at V and 2 bases at J, leaving 4 bases unmatched. CDR3 sequence (DNA): TGTGCCAGCAGCCCCCGGGACAGGGCCTACAATGAGCAGTTCTTC. Translation: CASSPRDRAYNEQFF.

The chain uses TRBV19 and TRBJ2-5; 8 bases fit TRBD2. The CDR3 runs to 15 residues. The V gene's germline CDR1 is LNHDA and CDR2 SQIVND (reference sequence). V gave up 1 base and J gave up 5 bases; unmatched junction bases: 6. This CDR3 is CASSIGSGGRETQYF. DNA for the CDR3: TGTGCCAGTAGTATAGGGAGCGGGGGACGGGAGACCCAGTACTTC.

This sequence joins TRBV2 and TRBJ2-7; TRBD1 might be the D (6 bases). V was clipped by 3 bases and J by 2 bases, with 17 bases between them. In germline, CDR1 is SNHLY, CDR2 FYNNEI. There are 16 residues in the CDR3. The CDR3: CASSDGVGGGTYEQYF. The CDR3 region has the DNA TGTGCCAGCAGTGACGGTGTTGGGGGCGGCACCTACGAGCAGTACTTC. The variable domain in full, with the rest retrieved from reference TRBV2 and TRBJ2-7, is EPEVTQTPSHQVTQMGQEVILRCVPISNHLYFYWYRQILGQKVEFLVSFYNNEISEKSEIFDDQFSVERPDGSNFTLKIRSTKLEDSAMYFCASSDGVGGGTYEQYFGPGTRLTVT.

V gene TRBV6-2 or TRBV6-3 combines with J gene TRBJ2-7; D unresolved. Germline-derived CDR1 and CDR2 are MNHEY and SVGEGT. V lost 1 base to trimming and J lost 5 bases, with 18 bases between them. This CDR3 has 16 amino acids. CDR3 sequence reads: CASSYLIAGVSHEQYF. As DNA, the CDR3 is TGTGCCAGCAGTTACTTAATCGCCGGCGTATCTCACGAGCAGTACTTC.

This chain connects TRBV30 to TRBJ1-6; D is uncertain. CDR3 length: 13 residues. The germline V gene has CDR1 GTSNPN and CDR2 SVGIG (reference sequence). Trimming pared 3 bases from V and 7 bases from J, leaving 10 bases between. Written as DNA, the CDR3 is TGTGCCTGGAGGTCGGGTAGAAATTCACCCCTCCACTTT. Its protein product is CAWRSGRNSPLHF. The variable domain in full, with the rest retrieved from reference TRBV30 and TRBJ1-6, is SQTIHQWPATLVQPVGSPLSLECTVEGTSNPNLYWYRQAAGRGLQLLFYSVGIGQISSEVPQNLSASRPQDRQFILSSKKLLLSDSGFYLCAWRSGRNSPLHFGNGTRLTVT.

The chain carries TRBV19 and TRBJ2-1; D is perhaps TRBD2 (6 bases). Trimming left V 0 bases short and J 9 bases short, with 12 bases between. The germline V gene has CDR1 LNHDA and CDR2 SQIVND (reference sequence). The CDR3 is 14 residues long. CDR3 bases: TGTGCCAGTAGTATAGATCGCCGGAGGGGTGAGCAGTTCTTC. This codes for CASSIDRRRGEQFF.

This clonotype was seen only a few times. The J gene is TRBJ1-2, the V gene TRBV12-3 or TRBV12-4, with TRBD1 matching over 7 bases. The CDR3 runs 13 residues. Trimming took 5 bases from V and 7 from J; bases not matched to a gene: 7. CDR3 nucleotides: TGTGCCAGCAGTGCCAGGGGGGCGAGTGGCTACACCTTC. Its protein product is CASSARGASGYTF.

The CDR3 DNA follows: TGCAGTGCTAGAGTAGGGACAGATACGCAGTATTTT. This gives the protein CSARVGTDTQYF. The V gene is TRBV20-1, the J gene TRBJ2-3; D uncertain. Germline CDR1 and CDR2: DFQATT and SNEGSKA (reference sequence). The CDR3 runs 12 residues. V lost 1 base and J lost 3, with 5 bases in between.

The V call is TRBV20-1, the J call TRBJ2-1; 7 bases fit TRBD2. With V trimmed by 0 bases and J by 4 bases, 9 bases remained unmatched. The CDR3 totals 16 residues. Germline V gene lookup returns CDR1 DFQATT and CDR2 SNEGSKA (reference sequence). CDR3 in amino acids: CSARDAREGRYNEQFF. The DNA of the CDR3 is TGCAGTGCTAGAGATGCGAGGGAGGGCCGGTACAATGAGCAGTTCTTC.